These 15 T cell receptor beta chains originate from one sample sequenced in a study of CD8+CD57+ T cells in acquired aplastic anemia. CD8+CD57+ cell expansion had been shown by flow cytometry in patients chosen for sequencing. The template used for profiling TCR beta VDJ and CDR3 was genomic DNA. Each CDR3 protein gets one entry after TCRdb re-called the reads with MiXCR. The table records hundreds of thousands of distinct CDR3 sequences, about a third of them present only once. Specimen: sorted CD4+, CD8+, or CD8+CD57+ T cells (not recorded which) from PBMCs. The receptors were gathered from a human donor with aplastic anemia.

This chain connects TRBV5-5 to TRBJ2-3; 9 bases map to TRBD2. The trim removed 6 bases at V and 6 bases at J, leaving 8 bases unmatched. CDR3 size: 14 residues. CDR1 and CDR2 from the germline V gene are SGHKS and YYEKEE (reference sequence). The CDR3 loop reads CASKTLAGADTQYF. CDR3 nucleotides: TGTGCCAGCAAAACTTTAGCGGGAGCTGATACGCAGTATTTT.

A few counts support this clonotype. The V and J genes are TRBV30 and TRBJ1-1; D unclear. Trimming took off 0 bases at V and 0 bases at J, with 14 bases between the two ends. This CDR3 is built from 16 residues. In germline, CDR1 is GTSNPN, CDR2 SVGIG (reference sequence). CDR3 nucleotide sequence: TGTGCCTGGAGTGTACGACGCGGTCTAATGAACACTGAAGCTTTCTTT. Its protein is CAWSVRRGLMNTEAFF.

This clonotype was seen ten or more times. V gene TRBV20-1 combines with J gene TRBJ1-1; D is unresolved. The CDR3 is made up of 11 amino acids. Per the germline V gene, CDR1 is DFQATT and CDR2 is SNEGSKA (reference sequence). Trimming removed 2 bases from V and 3 bases from J, with 4 bases in between. The CDR3 coding sequence is TGCAGTGCTAGATGGGACACTGAAGCTTTCTTT. Translating it yields CSARWDTEAFF.

This clonotype has a count of ten or more. The gene calls are TRBV29-1 and TRBJ2-3; D might be TRBD1 (6 bases). The CDR3 contains 14 residues. V lost 4 bases and J 0 bases, leaving 11 bases between the germline ends. Germline V gene lookup returns CDR1 SQVTM and CDR2 ANQGSEA. CDR3 DNA: TGCAGCGTTGCCTGGACAGTTAGCACAGATACGCAGTATTTT. Its protein product is CSVAWTVSTDTQYF.

V is TRBV12-3 or TRBV12-4 and J is TRBJ1-5; the match to TRBD1 covers 7 bases. The CDR3 consists of 14 residues. Germline trimming cut 5 bases from V and 5 bases from J; bases unmatched to any gene: 6. The CDR3 reads CASSVQGDYQPQHF. CDR3 nucleotide sequence: TGTGCCAGCAGTGTCCAGGGGGATTATCAGCCCCAGCATTTT.

The J gene is TRBJ2-5, the V gene TRBV7-6, with TRBD2 matching over 8 bases. Germline V lookup: CDR1 SGHVS, CDR2 FNYEAQ. This CDR3 has 14 residues. V was pared by 3 bases and J by 5 bases, with 5 bases of the junction left unmatched. The DNA of the CDR3 is TGTGCCAGCAGCTTCGGGGGGGCCTCTGAGACCCAGTACTTC. It codes for CASSFGGASETQYF.

The chain carries TRBV25-1 and TRBJ1-6; a weak D match, TRBD1 (5 bases). V lost 6 bases to trimming and J lost 8 bases, with 20 bases between them. This CDR3 is built from 16 residues. CDR1 and CDR2 from the germline V gene are MGHDK and SYGVNS. CDR3 loop: CASSVKAGGVDSPLHF. The CDR3 nucleotides are TGTGCCAGCAGCGTAAAGGCCGGGGGGGTGGATTCACCCCTCCACTTT.

About this clonotype: A much larger clone lies a single base off, so this may be a read error. The J gene is TRBJ2-7, the V gene TRBV7-2, with D perhaps TRBD2 (5 bases). The CDR3 runs to 14 residues. Germline loops: CDR1 SGHTA, CDR2 FQGNSA. The CDR3 sequence: CASSTERNSYKQYF. DNA of the CDR3: TGTGCCAGCAGCACCGAGCGGAACTCCTACAAGCAGTACTTC.

In this sample, this clonotype turned up many times. This chain connects TRBV7-9 to TRBJ1-5, with a weak D call TRBD1 (5 bases). Trimming removed 6 bases from V and 6 bases from J, with 12 bases in between. Germline V gene data show CDR1 as SEHNR and CDR2 as FQNEAQ (reference sequence). The CDR3 loop spans 13 amino acids. The CDR3 sequence: CASSLDSVQPQHF. The CDR3 DNA is TGTGCCAGCAGTCTAGACAGTGTTCAGCCCCAGCATTTT.

The chain combines TRBV2 with TRBJ2-1; TRBD2 aligns across 10 bases. Germline V gives CDR1 SNHLY, CDR2 FYNNEI. The CDR3 is made up of 15 amino acids. The V segment lost 3 bases and the J segment 6 bases; nucleotides outside the gene matches: 5. The CDR3 nucleotides read TGTGCCAGCAGTGACGCTAGCGGGAGAGGCAATGAGCAGTTCTTC. This codes for CASSDASGRGNEQFF.

The CDR3 DNA reads as TGTGCCAGTAGCCTCCGGACAGGGGCTAACGAGCAGTACTTC. Protein: CASSLRTGANEQYF. V and J are TRBV19 and TRBJ2-7, with TRBD1 identical over 9 bases. After removal of 6 bases from V and 5 bases from J, the junction contained 8 bases not matched to a gene. This CDR3 region has 14 residues. Germline lookup yields CDR1 LNHDA and CDR2 SQIVND (reference sequence). The full variable domain, completed using reference TRBV19 and TRBJ2-7, is DGGITQSPKYLFRKEGQNVTLSCEQNLNHDAMYWYRQDPGQGLRLIYYSQIVNDFQKGDIAEGYSVSREKKESFPLTVTSAQKNPTAFYLCASSLRTGANEQYFGPGTRLTVT.

This chain connects TRBV10-3 to TRBJ1-5, with 9 bases that match TRBD1. Germline trimming cut 4 bases from V and 2 bases from J; bases unmatched to any gene: 0. The CDR3 is made up of 14 amino acids. Per germline, CDR1 ENHRY and CDR2 SYGVKD. Here the CDR3 reads CAISGQGGNQPQHF. CDR3 nucleotides: TGTGCCATCAGTGGACAGGGGGGCAATCAGCCCCAGCATTTT.

The V gene is TRBV25-1, the J gene TRBJ1-2; D gene ambiguous. CDR3 length equals 16 residues. Germline V gene sequence: CDR1 MGHDK, CDR2 SYGVNS. The V end was cut by 6 bases, the J end by 4 bases, with 21 bases between. The CDR3 here is CASRGAGGELVYGYTF. In nucleotides, the CDR3 is TGTGCCAGCAGGGGAGCAGGTGGGGAACTTGTCTATGGCTACACCTTC.

Many counts were recorded for this clonotype. The J gene is TRBJ1-2, the V gene TRBV19; 8 bases line up with TRBD1. The CDR3 runs to 12 residues. CDR1 and CDR2 from the germline V gene are LNHDA and SQIVND (reference sequence). V shed 7 bases, J shed 7 bases, and the junction held 5 bases outside the gene matches. The CDR3 here is CASTTGAAGYTF. The CDR3 DNA is TGTGCCAGTACGACAGGGGCGGCTGGCTACACCTTC.

The chain combines TRBV7-9 with TRBJ2-7, with D unresolved. Germline lookup yields CDR1 SEHNR and CDR2 FQNEAQ (reference sequence). V lost 5 bases and J 6 bases, leaving 20 bases between the germline ends. The CDR3 extends over 15 amino acids. This CDR3 is CASSPRVVGEREQYF. CDR3 bases: TGTGCCAGCAGCCCCCGGGTAGTGGGTGAGCGCGAGCAGTACTTC.